Listed below are T cell receptor beta chains from one sample, sequenced in a study of blood T cells in healthy people across ages. TCRdb analysed the 5' RACE reads with MiXCR anew, one entry per CDR3 protein. The table has about 640,000 distinct CDR3 sequences, about 54% seen once. The specimen was blood. The receptor source for this set is a man in his fifties or sixties in good health. Both conserved end residues are part of each CDR3. Fields, in order: clone size, CDR3 length, J gene, V gene, D gene, CDR3 DNA, CDR3 protein. The D gene is left open where the match is weak. Clone size appears in some rows only: once, few, many, or a class for an expanded clone.

size: .
length: 15
J: TRBJ2-1
V: TRBV7-9
D: TRBD2
DNA: TGTGCCAGCGAAGCCGGGACTAGCGGGTACAATGAGCAGTTCTTC
CDR3: CASEAGTSGYNEQFF

size: once
length: 16
J: TRBJ1-2
V: TRBV11-2
D: .
DNA: TGTGCCAGCAGCTCTAGAACAGGGCGGGCTAACTATGGCCACACCTTC
CDR3: CASSSRTGRANYGHTF

size: .
length: 13
J: TRBJ2-7
V: TRBV7-9
D: .
DNA: TGTGCCAGCAGCCCCAGGGACGACTACGAGCAGTACTTC
CDR3: CASSPRDDYEQYF

size: .
length: 17
J: TRBJ2-3
V: TRBV12-3/TRBV12-4
D: TRBD1
DNA: TGTGCCAGCAGCCTCGGACAGGGGGCAAGCCAGACAGATACGCAGTATTTT
CDR3: CASSLGQGASQTDTQYF

size: .
length: 16
J: TRBJ2-1
V: TRBV5-6
D: TRBD2
DNA: TGTGCCAGCAGCTCCGGGACTAGCGGGGCGAGGGATGAGCAGTTCTTC
CDR3: CASSSGTSGARDEQFF

size: .
length: 14
J: TRBJ2-3
V: TRBV7-9
D: TRBD2
DNA: TGTGCCGGAGTAGCGGGGGTCAGCACAGATACGCAGTATTTT
CDR3: CAGVAGVSTDTQYF

size: few
length: 14
J: TRBJ2-4
V: TRBV7-2
D: TRBD2
DNA: TGTGCCAGCCGACGGACTAGCGGGGTTGATATTCAGTACTTC
CDR3: CASRRTSGVDIQYF

size: many
length: 13
J: TRBJ1-2
V: TRBV6-1
D: .
DNA: TGTGCCAGCAGTCCGGACAGACCCTATGGCTACACCTTC
CDR3: CASSPDRPYGYTF

size: .
length: 15
J: TRBJ1-5
V: TRBV7-3
D: .
DNA: TGTGCCAGCAGCTTAACGGACAGCCCCAATCAGCCCCAGCATTTT
CDR3: CASSLTDSPNQPQHF

size: few
length: 13
J: TRBJ2-1
V: TRBV6-1
D: .
DNA: TGTGCCAGCAGTGGGGGGACCTACAATGAGCAGTTCTTC
CDR3: CASSGGTYNEQFF

size: few
length: 16
J: TRBJ1-5
V: TRBV6-1
D: .
DNA: TGTGCCAGCAGTCTCGGACATTCCGGCACTTATCAGCCCCAGCATTTT
CDR3: CASSLGHSGTYQPQHF

size: few
length: 14
J: TRBJ1-2
V: TRBV3-1
D: .
DNA: TGTGCCAGCAGCCCGGGGGGGGCTAACTATGGCTACACCTTC
CDR3: CASSPGGANYGYTF

size: .
length: 15
J: TRBJ1-1
V: TRBV5-1
D: .
DNA: TGCGCCAGCAGCTTGGAGGGAAGGGGACAAGATGAAGCTTTCTTT
CDR3: CASSLEGRGQDEAFF

size: few
length: 13
J: TRBJ2-7
V: TRBV12-3/TRBV12-4
D: .
DNA: TGTGCCAGCGCAACCGGGTTGGGCTACGAGCAGTACTTC
CDR3: CASATGLGYEQYF

size: .
length: 14
J: TRBJ2-7
V: TRBV4-2
D: TRBD1
DNA: TGTGCCAGCACCACCGGGACAGGGGCGTACGAGCAGTACTTC
CDR3: CASTTGTGAYEQYF

size: few
length: 18
J: TRBJ1-6
V: TRBV5-6
D: TRBD1
DNA: TGTGCCAGCAGCCGAAACCCGGACAGGGGGACCTATAATTCACCCCTCCACTTT
CDR3: CASSRNPDRGTYNSPLHF

size: few
length: 12
J: TRBJ2-5
V: TRBV7-9
D: .
DNA: TGTGCCAGCAGCTTAAAGTTGGAGGCCCAGTACTTC
CDR3: CASSLKLEAQYF

size: .
length: 16
J: TRBJ2-7
V: TRBV12-3/TRBV12-4
D: .
DNA: TGTGCCAGCAGCGCCCCGTTGGTCCCGGGATCCTACGAGCAGTACTTC
CDR3: CASSAPLVPGSYEQYF

size: many
length: 14
J: TRBJ2-7
V: TRBV5-1
D: .
DNA: TGCGCCACCGCCCGGGACACCCCCTCCTACGAGCAGTACTTC
CDR3: CATARDTPSYEQYF

size: .
length: 15
J: TRBJ1-2
V: TRBV12-3/TRBV12-4
D: .
DNA: TGTGCCAGCAGAAATACGGGGGGCGCTGATTATGGCTACACCTTC
CDR3: CASRNTGGADYGYTF

size: few
length: 14
J: TRBJ2-5
V: TRBV7-2
D: .
DNA: TGTGCCAGCAGCCCAGGCGTGGGGATAGAGACCCAGTACTTC
CDR3: CASSPGVGIETQYF

size: .
length: 15
J: TRBJ2-7
V: TRBV20-1
D: TRBD2
DNA: TGCAGTGCTAGAGATCTAAGCGGGACGTCCTACGAGCAGTACTTC
CDR3: CSARDLSGTSYEQYF

size: .
length: 17
J: TRBJ1-5
V: TRBV5-5
D: TRBD1
DNA: TGTGCCAGCAGCGCGGATGGGGGACAGGGGGCAGGACAGCCCCAGCATTTT
CDR3: CASSADGGQGAGQPQHF

size: .
length: 18
J: TRBJ2-7
V: TRBV6-2/TRBV6-3
D: .
DNA: TGTGCCAGCAGTCAAATATACGGGACCCAGGGGCAACGCTACGAGCAGTACTTC
CDR3: CASSQIYGTQGQRYEQYF

size: .
length: 13
J: TRBJ2-5
V: TRBV6-5
D: .
DNA: TGTGCCAGCAGAAATACAGGGATGGAGACCCAGTACTTC
CDR3: CASRNTGMETQYF

size: .
length: 14
J: TRBJ2-3
V: TRBV10-2
D: TRBD1
DNA: TGCGCCAGCCGGGCCGGGACAGACACAGATACGCAGTATTTT
CDR3: CASRAGTDTDTQYF

size: .
length: 15
J: TRBJ2-1
V: TRBV5-1
D: .
DNA: TGCGCCAGCAGCTTCCAGCCAGACTCCTACAATGAGCAGTTCTTC
CDR3: CASSFQPDSYNEQFF

size: .
length: 13
J: TRBJ2-5
V: TRBV28
D: .
DNA: TGTGCCAGCAGCCGCCCCGTCCAAGAGACCCAGTACTTC
CDR3: CASSRPVQETQYF

size: .
length: 13
J: TRBJ2-3
V: TRBV11-1
D: TRBD2
DNA: TGTGCCAGCACGGGACTAGGCACAGATACGCAGTATTTT
CDR3: CASTGLGTDTQYF

size: .
length: 16
J: TRBJ1-2
V: TRBV6-2/TRBV6-3
D: .
DNA: TGTGCCAGCAGCTCCCAAGTCGACAGGATTAACTATGGCTACACCTTC
CDR3: CASSSQVDRINYGYTF

size: .
length: 14
J: TRBJ2-7
V: TRBV2
D: TRBD2
DNA: TGTGCCACTGGACTAGCGGGGCACTACAATGAGCAGTACTTC
CDR3: CATGLAGHYNEQYF

size: .
length: 16
J: TRBJ1-5
V: TRBV7-2
D: TRBD1
DNA: TGTGCCAGCAGCTTAGTAGGGACAGGGTCTGGTCAGCCCCAGCATTTT
CDR3: CASSLVGTGSGQPQHF

size: few
length: 14
J: TRBJ1-2
V: TRBV5-1
D: .
DNA: TGCGCCAGCAGCTTGGTGTCGTCTGGCTATGGCTACACCTTC
CDR3: CASSLVSSGYGYTF

size: .
length: 15
J: TRBJ1-2
V: TRBV27
D: TRBD1
DNA: TGTGCCAGCAGTTCCCCGGGACAGCAGCCCTATGGCTACACCTTC
CDR3: CASSSPGQQPYGYTF

size: .
length: 15
J: TRBJ2-1
V: TRBV5-1
D: .
DNA: TGCGCCAGCAGCTTCCCGGGGTCACGTAACAATGAGCAGTTCTTC
CDR3: CASSFPGSRNNEQFF

size: once
length: 16
J: TRBJ1-2
V: TRBV27
D: .
DNA: TGTGCCAGCAGTTTATCCTCTCTTGGGGGCCGCTATGGCTACACCTTC
CDR3: CASSLSSLGGRYGYTF

size: .
length: 16
J: TRBJ2-6
V: TRBV6-4
D: .
DNA: TGTGCCAGCAGGGGGGTTCTCTCCCTCCCGGCCAACGTCCTGACTTTC
CDR3: CASRGVLSLPANVLTF

size: .
length: 14
J: TRBJ1-2
V: TRBV5-1
D: .
DNA: TGCGCCAGCTCACCTGTGGGGGGCAACTATGGCTACACCTTC
CDR3: CASSPVGGNYGYTF

size: few
length: 13
J: TRBJ2-1
V: TRBV18
D: .
DNA: TGTGCCAGCTCACTCGCAGGGTGGAATGAGCAGTTCTTC
CDR3: CASSLAGWNEQFF